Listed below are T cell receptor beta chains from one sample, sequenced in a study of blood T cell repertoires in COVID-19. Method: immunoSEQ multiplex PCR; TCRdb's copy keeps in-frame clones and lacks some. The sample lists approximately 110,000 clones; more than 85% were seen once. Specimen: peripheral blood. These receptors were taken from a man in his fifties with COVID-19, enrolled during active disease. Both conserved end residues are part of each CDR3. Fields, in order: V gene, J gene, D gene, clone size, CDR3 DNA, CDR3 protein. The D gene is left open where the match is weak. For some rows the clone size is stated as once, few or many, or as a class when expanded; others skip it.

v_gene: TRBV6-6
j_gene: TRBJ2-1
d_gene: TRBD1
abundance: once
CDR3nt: TGTGCCAGCAGTGCCCCGGGACAGGGGGTAAACAATGAGCAGTTCTTC
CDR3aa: CASSAPGQGVNNEQFF

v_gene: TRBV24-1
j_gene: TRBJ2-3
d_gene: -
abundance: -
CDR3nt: TGTGCCACCAGTGACCGGGTGGAGGGTACAGATACGCAGTATTTT
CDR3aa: CATSDRVEGTDTQYF

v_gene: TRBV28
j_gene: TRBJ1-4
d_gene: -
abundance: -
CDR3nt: TGTGCCAGCAGTTTCGGAGGGAGGGCGAATGAAAAACTGTTTTTT
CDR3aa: CASSFGGRANEKLFF

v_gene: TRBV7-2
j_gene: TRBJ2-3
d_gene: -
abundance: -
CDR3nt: TGTGCCAGCAGCTCTCCCTCTAGGGGGGATACGCAGTATTTT
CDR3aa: CASSSPSRGDTQYF

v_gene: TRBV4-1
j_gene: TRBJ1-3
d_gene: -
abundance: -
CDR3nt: TGCGCCAGCAGCCAAGAGTCAGTGTTCTCTGGAAACACCATATATTTT
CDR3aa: CASSQESVFSGNTIYF

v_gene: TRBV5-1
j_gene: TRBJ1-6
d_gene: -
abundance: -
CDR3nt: TGCGCCAGCAGCTTGGCGGAGTTTAATTCACCCCTCCACTTT
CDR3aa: CASSLAEFNSPLHF

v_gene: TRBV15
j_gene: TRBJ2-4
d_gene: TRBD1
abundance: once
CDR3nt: TGTGCCACCAGCAAGAGATCAGGGGGCTGGTTGAACATTCAGTACTTC
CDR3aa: CATSKRSGGWLNIQYF

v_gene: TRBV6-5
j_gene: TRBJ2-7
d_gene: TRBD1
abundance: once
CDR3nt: TGTGCCAGCAGTTACTCGGGACAGGGGCCGCAAGAGCAGTACTTC
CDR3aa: CASSYSGQGPQEQYF

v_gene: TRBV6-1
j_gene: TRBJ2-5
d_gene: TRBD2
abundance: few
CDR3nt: TGTGCCAGCAGTGAAGTAGCGGGAAACCAAGAGACCCAGTACTTC
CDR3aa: CASSEVAGNQETQYF

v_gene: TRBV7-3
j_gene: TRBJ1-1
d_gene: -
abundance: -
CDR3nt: TGTGCCAGCAGCTTATCGCGGGATAGGCCTGAAGCTTTCTTT
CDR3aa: CASSLSRDRPEAFF

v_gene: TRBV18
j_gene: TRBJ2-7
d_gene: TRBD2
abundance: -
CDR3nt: TGTGCCAGCTCACCTCTGGGACTAGCGGACTCCTACGAGCAGTACTTC
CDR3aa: CASSPLGLADSYEQYF

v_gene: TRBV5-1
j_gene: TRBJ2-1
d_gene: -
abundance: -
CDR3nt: TGCGCCAGCAGCTTGGTCGGGGGTGCCTACAATGAGCAGTTCTTC
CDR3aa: CASSLVGGAYNEQFF

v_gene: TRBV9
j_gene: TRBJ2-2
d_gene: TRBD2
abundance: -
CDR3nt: TGTGCCAGCAGCCCCGGCCAGGCGGGAGCGAACACCGGGGAGCTGTTTTTT
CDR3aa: CASSPGQAGANTGELFF

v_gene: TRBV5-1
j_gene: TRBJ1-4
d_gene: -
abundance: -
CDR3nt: TGCGCCAGCAGCTTGGGACAGAGTAATGAAAAACTGTTTTTT
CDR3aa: CASSLGQSNEKLFF

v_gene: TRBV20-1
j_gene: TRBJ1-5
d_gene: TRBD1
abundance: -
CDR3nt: TGCAGTGCTAGTCCAGGGGGCGCGGGTCAGCCCCAGCATTTT
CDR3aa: CSASPGGAGQPQHF

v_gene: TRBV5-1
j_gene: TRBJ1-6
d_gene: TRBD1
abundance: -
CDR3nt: TGCGCCAGCAGTCCTCCGGGACAGTATTCACCCCTCCACTTT
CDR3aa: CASSPPGQYSPLHF

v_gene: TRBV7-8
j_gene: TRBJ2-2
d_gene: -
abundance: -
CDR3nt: TGTGCCAGCAGCTTAGCGTCGGGAGACCGACGCCCGCCCGGGGAGCTGTTTTTT
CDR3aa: CASSLASGDRRPPGELFF

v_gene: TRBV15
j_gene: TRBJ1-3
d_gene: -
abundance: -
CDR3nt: TGTGCCACCAGCAGAGATGGGGGGAGTGGAAACACCATATATTTT
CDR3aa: CATSRDGGSGNTIYF

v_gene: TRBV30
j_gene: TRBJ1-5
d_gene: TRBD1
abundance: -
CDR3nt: TGTGCCTGGAGTGTACCTATAACAGGGGGCGGTCAGCCCCAGCATTTT
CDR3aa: CAWSVPITGGGQPQHF

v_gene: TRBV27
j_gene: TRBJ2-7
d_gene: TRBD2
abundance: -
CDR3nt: TGTGCCAGCAGCCTTTTTCGAGCGGGACCTTCCTACGAGCAGTACTTC
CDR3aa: CASSLFRAGPSYEQYF

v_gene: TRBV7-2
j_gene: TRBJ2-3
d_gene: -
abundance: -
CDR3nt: TGTGCCAGCCGCCGCCCAGGGGCCGCAGATACGCAGTATTTT
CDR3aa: CASRRPGAADTQYF

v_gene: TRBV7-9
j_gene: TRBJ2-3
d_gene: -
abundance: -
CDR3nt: TGTGCCAGCAGCCGGGACTCTAACACAGATACGCAGTATTTT
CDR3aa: CASSRDSNTDTQYF

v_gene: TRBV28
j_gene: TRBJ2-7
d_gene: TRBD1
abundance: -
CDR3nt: TGTGCCAGCGAACAGGGGGCGGTCTACGAGCAGTACTTC
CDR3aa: CASEQGAVYEQYF

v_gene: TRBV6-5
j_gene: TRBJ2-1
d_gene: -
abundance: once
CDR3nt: TGTGCCGCGTACTTCTACAATGAGCAGTTCTTC
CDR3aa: CAAYFYNEQFF

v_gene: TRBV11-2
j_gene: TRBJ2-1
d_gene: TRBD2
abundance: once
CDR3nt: TGTGCCAGCAGCTCCCGACTAGCGAGCTCGCCCTCGTTTTACAATGAGCAGTTCTTC
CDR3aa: CASSSRLASSPSFYNEQFF

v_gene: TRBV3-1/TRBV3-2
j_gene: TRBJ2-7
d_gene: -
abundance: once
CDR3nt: TGTGCCAGCAGCCATCTCAGCTACGAGCAGTACTTC
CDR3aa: CASSHLSYEQYF

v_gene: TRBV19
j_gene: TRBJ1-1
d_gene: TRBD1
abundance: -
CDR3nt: TGTGCCAGTAGTAAGGACAGGGGAGACACTGAAGCTTTCTTT
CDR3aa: CASSKDRGDTEAFF

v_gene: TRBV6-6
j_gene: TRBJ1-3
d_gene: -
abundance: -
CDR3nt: TGTGCCAGCAGCCGTGGACAACCAGGAAACACCATATATTTT
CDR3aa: CASSRGQPGNTIYF

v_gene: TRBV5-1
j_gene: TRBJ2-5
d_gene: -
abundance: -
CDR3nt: TGCGCCAGCAGCACCGGAGAGACCCAGTACTTC
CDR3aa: CASSTGETQYF

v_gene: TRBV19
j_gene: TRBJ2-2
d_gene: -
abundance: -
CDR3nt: TGTGCCAGTAGTAGCGGGGCTAACACCGGGGAGCTGTTTTTT
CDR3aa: CASSSGANTGELFF

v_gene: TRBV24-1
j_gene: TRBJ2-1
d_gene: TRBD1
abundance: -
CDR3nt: TGTGCCACCAGTGATGGGACAGGGAAGAGAGGGGGGAGCGCCTACAATGAGCAGTTCTTC
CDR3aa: CATSDGTGKRGGSAYNEQFF

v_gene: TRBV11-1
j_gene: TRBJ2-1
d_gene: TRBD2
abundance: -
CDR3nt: TGTGCCAGCAGCGCCCGGACTAGCGGGATCAATGAGCAGTTCTTC
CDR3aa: CASSARTSGINEQFF

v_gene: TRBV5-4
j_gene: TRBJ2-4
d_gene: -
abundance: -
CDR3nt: TGTGCCAGCAGCTCGACAAAGGGGCAGAACATTCAGTACTTC
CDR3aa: CASSSTKGQNIQYF

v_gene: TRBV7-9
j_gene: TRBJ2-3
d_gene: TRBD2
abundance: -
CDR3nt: TGTGCCAGCAGCTTAGAGCGGGAGACAGATACGCAGTATTTT
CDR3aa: CASSLERETDTQYF

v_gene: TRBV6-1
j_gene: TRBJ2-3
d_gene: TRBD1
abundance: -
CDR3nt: TGTGCCAGCAGTGAAGACAGGGGCTTCACAGATACGCAGTATTTT
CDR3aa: CASSEDRGFTDTQYF

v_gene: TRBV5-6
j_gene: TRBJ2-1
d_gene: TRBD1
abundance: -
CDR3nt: TGTGCCAGCAGCTTGGGGACAGGGGCCTACAATGAGCAGTTCTTC
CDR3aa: CASSLGTGAYNEQFF

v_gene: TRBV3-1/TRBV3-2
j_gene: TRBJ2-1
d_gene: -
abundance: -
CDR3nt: TGTGCCAGCAGCCGAGGATACAATGAGCAGTTCTTC
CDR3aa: CASSRGYNEQFF

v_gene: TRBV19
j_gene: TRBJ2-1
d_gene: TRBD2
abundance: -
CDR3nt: TGTGCCAGTAGTCAAGGCAGCGGGACCGAGCAGTTCTTC
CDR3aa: CASSQGSGTEQFF

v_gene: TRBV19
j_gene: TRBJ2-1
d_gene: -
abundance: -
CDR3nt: TGTGCCAGTAGTATAGAAGGGGCTTCTCTGAGCTCCTACAATGAGCAGTTCTTC
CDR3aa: CASSIEGASLSSYNEQFF

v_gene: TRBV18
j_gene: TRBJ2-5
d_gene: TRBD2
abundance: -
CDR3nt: TGTGCCAGCTCACCACGGACTAGTGCGGGAGAGACCCAGTACTTC
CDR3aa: CASSPRTSAGETQYF

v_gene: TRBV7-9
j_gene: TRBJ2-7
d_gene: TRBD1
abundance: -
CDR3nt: TGTGCCAGCAGTAGTACAGGGGTCGTCGGCGAGCAGTACTTC
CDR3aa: CASSSTGVVGEQYF

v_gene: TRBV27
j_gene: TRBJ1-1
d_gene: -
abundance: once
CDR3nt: TGTGCCAGCACCCCGATTGAAGGGAGTGAAGCTTTCTTT
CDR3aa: CASTPIEGSEAFF

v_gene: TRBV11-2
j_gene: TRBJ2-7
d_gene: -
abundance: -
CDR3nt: TGTGCCAGCAGCTTAGAATTTTTAGCGCGTCCCTACGAGCAGTACTTC
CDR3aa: CASSLEFLARPYEQYF

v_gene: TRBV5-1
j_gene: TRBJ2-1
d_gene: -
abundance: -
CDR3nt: TGCGCCAGCGGGCGGGATAGGTACAATGAGCAGTTCTTC
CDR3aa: CASGRDRYNEQFF

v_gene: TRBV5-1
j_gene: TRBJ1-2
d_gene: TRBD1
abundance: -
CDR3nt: TGCGCCAGCAGCTCGACAGGGGGGTTTTATGGCTACACCTTC
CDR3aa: CASSSTGGFYGYTF

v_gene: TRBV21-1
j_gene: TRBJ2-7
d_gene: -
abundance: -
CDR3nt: TGTGCCAGCAGCAAATCCCTAGGACAGGGAAACGAGCAGTACTTC
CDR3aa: CASSKSLGQGNEQYF

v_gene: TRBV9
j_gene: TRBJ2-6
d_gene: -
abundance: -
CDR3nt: TGTGCCAGCAGCGTAGCAGTCGGACAAATCAGCTCTGGGGCCAACGTCCTGACTTTC
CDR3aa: CASSVAVGQISSGANVLTF

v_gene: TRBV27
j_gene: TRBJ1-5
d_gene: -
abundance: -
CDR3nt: TGTGCCAGCAGCCTTAGCCCGGACAGTGGGGGCCAGCCCCAGCATTTT
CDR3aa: CASSLSPDSGGQPQHF

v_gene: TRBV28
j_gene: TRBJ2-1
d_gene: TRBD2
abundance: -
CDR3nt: TGTGCCAGCAGTGGAGCGGGGGAGTTGCCCGAGGGTGAGCAGTTCTTC
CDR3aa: CASSGAGELPEGEQFF

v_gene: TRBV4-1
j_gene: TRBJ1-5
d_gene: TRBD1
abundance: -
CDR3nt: TGCGCCAGCAGCCAGCAGGGGGGTCAGCCCCAGCATTTT
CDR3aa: CASSQQGGQPQHF

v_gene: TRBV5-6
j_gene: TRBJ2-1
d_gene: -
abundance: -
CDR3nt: TGTGCCAGCAGCTATGGGGGTATCGGGGGACACAATGAGCAGTTCTTC
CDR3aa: CASSYGGIGGHNEQFF

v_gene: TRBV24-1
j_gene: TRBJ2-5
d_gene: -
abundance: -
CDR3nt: TGTGCCACCAGTGATTTAGGGGGGACCCAGTACTTC
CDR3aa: CATSDLGGTQYF

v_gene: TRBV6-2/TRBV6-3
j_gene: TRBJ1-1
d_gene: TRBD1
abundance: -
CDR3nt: TGTGCCAGCAGTTACAGAGCACAGGGGGCCGGCACTGAAGCTTTCTTT
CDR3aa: CASSYRAQGAGTEAFF